This T cell receptor (beta chain) originates from a study of blood T cell repertoires in COVID-19 (dated by TCRdb to about 2020). For the wider study: The collaborator samples originated in the United States, Italy and Spain and spanned the acute and convalescent phases of COVID-19. The material from the prospective study consisted of cDNA or gDNA derived from T cells, B-cell-depleted T cells, or PBMCs. HLA class I and class II types, where available, came from metadata supplied by the sample provider rather than from assay-based typing. A de-identified subject ID, COVID-19 status, age in years and sex were almost always included in the sample metadata. Subjects who had been exposed to COVID-19, were actively infected with it, or had recovered from it provided the deeply sampled blood TCRbeta repertoires that made up the dataset. The samples were drawn from the first 160 participants of the ongoing ImmuneRACE study and from more than 1,000 subjects provided by 6 global collaborators. The repertoires were released in a freely available public database meant as a resource for research on the immune response to SARS-CoV-2. Beyond this particular receptor, the publication reports: How much clinical and demographic metadata was included differed by source and by participant, and the metadata was provided uncurated.

The CDR3 starts with the cysteine, ends with the phenylalanine, and has 15 residues. Only the CDR3 region is kept as DNA, spanning 45 bases read in frame from base 1. The germline V gene yields MGHRA for CDR1 and YSYEKL for CDR2. Trimming leaves V shorter by 1 base and J shorter by 4 bases, with the junction holding 3 bases beyond the gene matches. Each collaborating institution followed its own protocols to collect whole blood in K2EDTA tubes. For TCRbeta analysis, collaborators shipped samples as frozen whole blood, isolated PBMCs, or DNA extracted from either of those sample types. TCRbeta CDR3 regions were amplified from genomic DNA by means of the immunoSEQ Assay, a bias-controlled multiplex PCR. In the authors' own workflow: The number of nucleated cells in each sample was estimated from the amplification of reference gene primers within the assay. To quantify the absolute abundance of each unique TCRbeta CDR3 rearrangement, sequence reads were collapsed and filtered. Productive Simpson clonality was computed per sample as the square root of Simpson's diversity index over productive rearrangements. TCRdb provides this immuneACCESS table in a form limited to in-frame rearrangements. Some clones are lacking; in checked studies, under half of them reflect an unresolved V gene, and why the rest are absent is not known. V and J calls and clone size are those listed in that table; D and trimming were worked out from the DNA. The sample table contains fewer than 350,000 clones; only one count was recorded for 70% to 90% of them. 9.4% of the sample is taken by the ten largest.

With regard to this clone: Its antigen remains undetermined. It has no much larger one-base neighbor in the sample; base qualities were not kept.

The receptor chain draws on TRBV4-1 and TRBJ2-7, with 11 junctional bases fitting TRBD1. Sequencing was carried out using peripheral blood. This sequence was found in a man younger than 35 with active or convalescent COVID-19. CDR3 region: CASSQVGTGGYEQYF. The bases are TGCGCCAGCAGCCAAGTCGGGACAGGGGGGTACGAGCAGTACTTC.